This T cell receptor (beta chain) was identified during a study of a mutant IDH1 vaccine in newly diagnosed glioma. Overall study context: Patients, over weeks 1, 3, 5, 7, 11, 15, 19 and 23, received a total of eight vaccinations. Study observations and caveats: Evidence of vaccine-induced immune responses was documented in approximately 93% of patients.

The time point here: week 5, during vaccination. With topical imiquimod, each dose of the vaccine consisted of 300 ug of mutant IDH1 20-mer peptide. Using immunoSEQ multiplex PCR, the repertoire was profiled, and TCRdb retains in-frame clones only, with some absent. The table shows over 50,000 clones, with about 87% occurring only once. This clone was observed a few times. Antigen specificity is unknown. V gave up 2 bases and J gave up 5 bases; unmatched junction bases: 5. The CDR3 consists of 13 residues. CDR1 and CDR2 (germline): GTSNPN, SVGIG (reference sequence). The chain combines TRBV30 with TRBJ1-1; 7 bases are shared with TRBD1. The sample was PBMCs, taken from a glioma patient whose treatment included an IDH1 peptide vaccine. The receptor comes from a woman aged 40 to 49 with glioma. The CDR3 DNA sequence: TGTGCCTGGAGTAAAGGGGGCGGAACTGAAGCTTTCTTT. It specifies CAWSKGGGTEAFF.